What follows is one T cell receptor beta chain and its context. These data are taken from a study of control samples from healthy donors and cancer patients. V dropped 4 bases and J dropped 5; count of bases not matched to a gene: 11. The CDR3 loop spans 15 amino acids. The germline V gene has CDR1 MGHRA and CDR2 YSYEKL. Only in-frame clones appear in the TCRdb table, and some are missing; sequencing was by immunoSEQ multiplex PCR. The table has about 150,000 clones, around 90% seen once. The chain combines TRBV4-1 with TRBJ2-7, with 7 bases identical to TRBD2. This clonotype was obtained from a woman aged 40 to 50 in good health. The sequenced material came from blood. The CDR3 sequence: CASSRDGRVMDEQYF. As DNA, the CDR3 is TGCGCCAGCAGCCGCGATGGGAGGGTAATGGACGAGCAGTACTTC.